This TCR beta chain appears in the sequencing data of a study of blood T cell repertoires in COVID-19. About the study: PBMCs, B-cell-depleted T cells, or T cells provided the cDNA or gDNA that made up the material.

Authors' processing steps: Cell counts per sample came from amplifying reference gene primers. The repertoire was sequenced with immunoSEQ multiplex PCR; TCRdb's copy has only in-frame clones and lacks some. V, J and clone size are those of that table, while D and trimming were read from the DNA. The sample has around 94,000 clones; 80% to 95% are singletons. V was cut by 5 bases and J by 5 bases, with 15 bases left in between. The CDR3 is 14 residues long. Germline-derived CDR1 and CDR2 are SGHVS and FQNEAQ. Material for sequencing was peripheral blood. The V gene is TRBV7-8, the J gene TRBJ1-2; D is ambiguous. The sequence was obtained from a woman aged 45 to 65 with COVID-19, enrolled during active disease. CDR3 sequence (DNA): TGTGCCAGCAGCCCAACCGGGAGAGGGTATGGCTACACCTTC. The encoded protein is CASSPTGRGYGYTF. The variable domain in full, with the rest retrieved from reference TRBV7-8 and TRBJ1-2, is GAGVSQSPRYKVAKRGQDVALRCDPISGHVSLFWYQQALGQGPEFLTYFQNEAQLDKSGLPSDRFFAERPEGSVSTLKIQRTQQEDSAVYLCASSPTGRGYGYTFGSGTRLTVV.